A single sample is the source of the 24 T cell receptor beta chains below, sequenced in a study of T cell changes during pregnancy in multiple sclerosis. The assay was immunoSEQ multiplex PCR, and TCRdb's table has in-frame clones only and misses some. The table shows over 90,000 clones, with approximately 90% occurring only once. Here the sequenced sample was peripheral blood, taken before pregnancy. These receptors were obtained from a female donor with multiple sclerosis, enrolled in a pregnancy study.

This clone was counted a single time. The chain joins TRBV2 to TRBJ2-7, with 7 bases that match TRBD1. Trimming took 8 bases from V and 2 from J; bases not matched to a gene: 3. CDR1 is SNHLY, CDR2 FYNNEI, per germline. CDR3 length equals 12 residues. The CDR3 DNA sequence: TGTGCCAGCGGGGACAGCCCCTACGAGCAGTACTTC. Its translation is CASGDSPYEQYF.

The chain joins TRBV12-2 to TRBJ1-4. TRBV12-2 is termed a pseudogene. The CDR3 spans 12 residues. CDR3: CASRLWSEKLFF. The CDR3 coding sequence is TGTGCAAGTCGCTTATGGAGTGAAAAACTGTTTTTT.

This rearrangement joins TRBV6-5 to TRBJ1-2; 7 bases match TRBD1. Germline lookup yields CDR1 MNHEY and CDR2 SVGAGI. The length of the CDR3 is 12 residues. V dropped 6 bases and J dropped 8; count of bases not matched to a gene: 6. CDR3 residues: CASRRTGEGYTF. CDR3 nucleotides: TGTGCCAGCAGGCGAACAGGGGAGGGCTACACCTTC.

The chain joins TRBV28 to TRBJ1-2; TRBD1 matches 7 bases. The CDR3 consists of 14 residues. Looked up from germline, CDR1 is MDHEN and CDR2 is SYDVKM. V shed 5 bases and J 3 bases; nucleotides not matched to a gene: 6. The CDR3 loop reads CASSPPDRDYGYTF. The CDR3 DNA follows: TGTGCCAGCAGTCCCCCTGACAGGGACTATGGCTACACCTTC.

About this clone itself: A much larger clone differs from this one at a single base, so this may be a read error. This CDR3 reads CASSVAWGGRPLHF. The CDR3 DNA reads as TGTGCCAGCAGCGTAGCTTGGGGGGGGCGACCCCTCCACTTT. The chain employs TRBV9 and TRBJ1-6; a possible D gene is TRBD1 (6 bases). Germline CDR1 SGDLS, CDR2 YYNGEE. V lost 0 bases to trimming and J lost 12 bases, with 13 bases between them. This CDR3 contains 14 residues.

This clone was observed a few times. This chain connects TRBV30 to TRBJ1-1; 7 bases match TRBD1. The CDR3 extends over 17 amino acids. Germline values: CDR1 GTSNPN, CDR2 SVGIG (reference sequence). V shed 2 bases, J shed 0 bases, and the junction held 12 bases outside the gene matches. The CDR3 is CAWSSLGQGVLNTEAFF. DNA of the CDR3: TGTGCCTGGAGTTCCTTGGGCCAGGGGGTCTTGAACACTGAAGCTTTCTTT.

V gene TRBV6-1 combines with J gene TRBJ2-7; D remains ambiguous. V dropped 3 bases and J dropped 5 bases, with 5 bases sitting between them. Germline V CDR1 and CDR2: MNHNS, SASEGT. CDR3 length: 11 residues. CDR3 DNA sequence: TGTGCCAGCAGTGAGCCGGACGAGCAGTACTTC. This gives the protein CASSEPDEQYF.

DNA of the CDR3: TGTGCCAGCTCACCCGGACAGGGAAGATCTCAGCCCCAGCATTTT. This encodes CASSPGQGRSQPQHF. This chain joins TRBV18 and TRBJ1-5; 8 bases line up with TRBD1. This CDR3 comprises 15 residues. The germline V gene has CDR1 KGHSH and CDR2 LQKENI. Germline trimming cut 3 bases from V and 6 bases from J; bases unmatched to any gene: 7.

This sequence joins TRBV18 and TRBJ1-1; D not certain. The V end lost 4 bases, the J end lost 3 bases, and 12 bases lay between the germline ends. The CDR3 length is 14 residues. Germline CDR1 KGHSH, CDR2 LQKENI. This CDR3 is CASSRRDRDTEAFF. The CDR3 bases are TGTGCCAGCTCACGGAGGGATAGGGACACTGAAGCTTTCTTT.

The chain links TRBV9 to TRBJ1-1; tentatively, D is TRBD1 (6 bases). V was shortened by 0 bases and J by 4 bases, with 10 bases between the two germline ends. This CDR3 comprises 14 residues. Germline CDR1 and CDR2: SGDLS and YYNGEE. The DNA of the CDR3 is TGTGCCAGCAGCGTAGAGGGGGGGGTCACTGAAGCTTTCTTT. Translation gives CASSVEGGVTEAFF.

The CDR3 sequence: CASSLVAEENGELFF. The CDR3 coding sequence is TGCGCCAGCAGCTTGGTGGCGGAGGAGAACGGGGAGCTGTTTTTT. The V and J genes are TRBV5-1 and TRBJ2-2, with a weak D call TRBD2 (5 bases). Trimming took off 0 bases at V and 7 bases at J, with 13 bases between the two ends. The CDR3 totals 15 residues. Germline values: CDR1 SGHRS, CDR2 YFSETQ.

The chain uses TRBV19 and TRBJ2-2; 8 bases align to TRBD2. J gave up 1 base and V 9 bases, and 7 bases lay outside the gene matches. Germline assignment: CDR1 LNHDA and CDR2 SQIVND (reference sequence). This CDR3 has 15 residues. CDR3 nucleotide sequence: TGTGCCAGCGGCCTTCTAGCGGGGAACACCGGGGAGCTGTTTTTT. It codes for CASGLLAGNTGELFF.

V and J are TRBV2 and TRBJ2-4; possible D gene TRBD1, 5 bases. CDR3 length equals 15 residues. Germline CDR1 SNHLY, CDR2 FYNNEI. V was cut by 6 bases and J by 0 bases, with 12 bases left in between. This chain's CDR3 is CASRTDRKAKNIQYF. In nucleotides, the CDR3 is TGTGCCAGCAGAACTGACAGAAAAGCCAAAAACATTCAGTACTTC.

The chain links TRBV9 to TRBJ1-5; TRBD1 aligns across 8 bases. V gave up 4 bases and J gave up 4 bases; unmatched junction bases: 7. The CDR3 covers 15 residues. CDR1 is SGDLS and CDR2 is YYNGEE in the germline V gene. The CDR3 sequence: CASSPHTGGNQPQHF. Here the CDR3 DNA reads TGTGCCAGCAGCCCCCACACAGGGGGGAATCAGCCCCAGCATTTT.

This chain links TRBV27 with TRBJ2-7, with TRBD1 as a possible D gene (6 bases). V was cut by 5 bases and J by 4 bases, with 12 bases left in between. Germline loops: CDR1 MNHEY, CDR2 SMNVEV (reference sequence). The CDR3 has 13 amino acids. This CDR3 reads CASSPGQPYEQYF. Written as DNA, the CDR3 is TGTGCCAGCAGTCCGGGACAACCATACGAGCAGTACTTC.

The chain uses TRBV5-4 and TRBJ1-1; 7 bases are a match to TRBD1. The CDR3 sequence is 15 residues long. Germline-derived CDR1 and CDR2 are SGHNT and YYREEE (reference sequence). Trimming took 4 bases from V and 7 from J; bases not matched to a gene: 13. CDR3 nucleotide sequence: TGTGCCAGCAGCCCTTCGACAGGGACGACGATTGAAGCTTTCTTT. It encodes CASSPSTGTTIEAFF.

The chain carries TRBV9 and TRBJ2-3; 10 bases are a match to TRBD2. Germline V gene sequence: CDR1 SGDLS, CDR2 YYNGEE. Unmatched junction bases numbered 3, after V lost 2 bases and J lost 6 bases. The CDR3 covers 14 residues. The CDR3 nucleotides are TGTGCCAGCAGCGTGAGCGGGGGGGAGGATACGCAGTATTTT. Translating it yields CASSVSGGEDTQYF.

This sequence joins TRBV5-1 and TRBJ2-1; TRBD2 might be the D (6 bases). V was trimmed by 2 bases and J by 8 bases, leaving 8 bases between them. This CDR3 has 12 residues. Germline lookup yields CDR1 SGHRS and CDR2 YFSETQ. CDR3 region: CASSLTSYEQFF. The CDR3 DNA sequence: TGCGCCAGCAGCTTAACTAGCTATGAGCAGTTCTTC.

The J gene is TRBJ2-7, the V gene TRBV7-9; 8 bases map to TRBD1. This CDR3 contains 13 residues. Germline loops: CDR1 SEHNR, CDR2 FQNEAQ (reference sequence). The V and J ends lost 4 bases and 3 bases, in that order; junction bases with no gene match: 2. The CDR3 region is CASSSTGGYEQYF. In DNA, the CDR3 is TGTGCCAGCAGCTCCACAGGGGGCTACGAGCAGTACTTC.

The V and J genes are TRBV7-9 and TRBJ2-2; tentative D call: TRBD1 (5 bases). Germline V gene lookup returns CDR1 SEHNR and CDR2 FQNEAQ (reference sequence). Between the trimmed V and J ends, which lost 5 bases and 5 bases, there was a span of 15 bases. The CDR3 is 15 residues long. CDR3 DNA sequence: TGTGCCAGCAGCCCAAGGGGTCTGGGAACCGGGGAGCTGTTTTTT. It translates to CASSPRGLGTGELFF. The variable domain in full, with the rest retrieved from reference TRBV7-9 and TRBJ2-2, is DTGVSQNPRHKITKRGQNVTFRCDPISEHNRLYWYRQTLGQGPEFLTYFQNEAQLEKSRLLSDRFSAERPKGSFSTLEIQRTEQGDSAMYLCASSPRGLGTGELFFGEGSRLTVL.

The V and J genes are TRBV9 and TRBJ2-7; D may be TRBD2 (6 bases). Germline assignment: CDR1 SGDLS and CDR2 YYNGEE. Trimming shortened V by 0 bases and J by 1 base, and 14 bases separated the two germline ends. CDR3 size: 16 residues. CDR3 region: CASSVEGGMTSYEQYF. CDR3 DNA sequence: TGTGCCAGCAGCGTAGAAGGAGGGATGACTTCCTACGAGCAGTACTTC.

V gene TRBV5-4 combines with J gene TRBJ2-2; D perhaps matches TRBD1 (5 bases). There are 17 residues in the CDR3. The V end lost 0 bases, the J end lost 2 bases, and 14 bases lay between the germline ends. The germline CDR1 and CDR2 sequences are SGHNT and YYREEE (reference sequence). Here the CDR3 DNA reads TGTGCCAGCAGCTTGGCTAGTAGGGGCCTAAACACCGGGGAGCTGTTTTTT. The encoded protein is CASSLASRGLNTGELFF.

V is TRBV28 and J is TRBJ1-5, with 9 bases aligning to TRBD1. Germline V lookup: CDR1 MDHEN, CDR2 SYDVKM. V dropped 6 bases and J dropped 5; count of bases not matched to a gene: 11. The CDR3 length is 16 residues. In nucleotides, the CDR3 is TGTGCCAGCAGCACTCCGGGACAGGGCTCCGATCAGCCCCAGCATTTT. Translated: CASSTPGQGSDQPQHF. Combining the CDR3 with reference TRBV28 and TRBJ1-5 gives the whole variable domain DVKVTQSSRYLVKRTGEKVFLECVQDMDHENMFWYRQDPGLGLRLIYFSYDVKMKEKGDIPEGYSVSREKKERFSLILESASTNQTSMYLCASSTPGQGSDQPQHFGDGTRLSIL.

The CDR3: CASSEGLAGYNEQFF. DNA for the CDR3: TGTGCCAGCAGTGAAGGGCTAGCGGGATATAATGAGCAGTTCTTC. This chain links TRBV2 with TRBJ2-1, with 9 bases aligning to TRBD2. CDR1 and CDR2 (germline): SNHLY, FYNNEI. The CDR3 runs 15 residues. The V and J ends lost 1 base and 7 bases, in that order; junction bases with no gene match: 5.